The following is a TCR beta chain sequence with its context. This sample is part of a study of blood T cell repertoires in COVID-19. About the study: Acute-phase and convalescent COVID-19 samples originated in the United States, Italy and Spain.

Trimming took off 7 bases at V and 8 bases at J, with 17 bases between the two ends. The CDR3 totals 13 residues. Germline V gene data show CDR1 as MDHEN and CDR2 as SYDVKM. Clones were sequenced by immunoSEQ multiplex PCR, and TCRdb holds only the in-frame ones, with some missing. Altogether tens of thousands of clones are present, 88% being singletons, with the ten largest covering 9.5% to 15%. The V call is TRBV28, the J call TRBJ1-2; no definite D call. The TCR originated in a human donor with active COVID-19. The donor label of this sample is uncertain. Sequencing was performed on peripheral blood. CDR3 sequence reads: CASTSWALGGYTF. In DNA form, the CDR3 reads TGTGCCAGCACATCTTGGGCCTTGGGCGGCTACACCTTC.